These T cell receptor beta chains were read from a single sample in a study of shared clonotypes between healthy human individuals. Method: immunoSEQ multiplex PCR; TCRdb's copy keeps in-frame clones and lacks some. Among around 700,000 clones, about two thirds were seen once, and the ten largest hold 1.8%. The sequenced material came from memory CD4+ T cells sorted from blood. The receptor set was obtained from a woman in her twenties or thirties in good health. Both conserved end residues are part of each CDR3. The order of the fields is J gene, V gene, D gene, clone size, CDR3 protein, CDR3 DNA. The D gene is left open where the match is weak. A clone size is listed for some rows: how often the clone was seen (once, few, many), or a class if it is expanded.

TRBJ2-5 TRBV27 . . CASSFLETQYF .
TRBJ1-1 TRBV28 TRBD1 . CASSLPTGGVTEAFF TGTGCCAGCAGTTTACCCACAGGGGGTGTTACTGAAGCTTTCTTT
TRBJ1-1 TRBV2 . few CASRARQGTTEAFF TGTGCCAGCAGAGCCCGGCAGGGTACCACTGAAGCTTTCTTT
TRBJ2-3 TRBV6-5 TRBD2 . CASSYGGSPTDTQYF TGTGCCAGCAGTTACGGCGGGAGCCCTACAGATACGCAGTATTTT
TRBJ2-7 TRBV9 . . CASSVVGSSYEQYF TGTGCCAGCAGCGTAGTGGGAAGCTCCTACGAGCAGTACTTC
TRBJ2-3 TRBV15 TRBD2 . CATSRAGDYSDTQYF TGTGCCACCAGCAGAGCGGGGGACTATTCAGATACGCAGTATTTT
TRBJ2-7 TRBV6-5 . . CASSQQGQAYEQYF TGTGCCAGCAGTCAACAGGGTCAAGCTTACGAGCAGTACTTC
TRBJ2-1 TRBV28 TRBD2 . CASQGEGSYNEQFF TGTGCCAGCCAAGGGGAGGGGTCCTACAATGAGCAGTTCTTC
TRBJ2-7 TRBV27 TRBD2 . CASSTPTVAGGRQYF TGTGCCAGCTCGACACCGACTGTAGCGGGAGGACGGCAGTACTTC
TRBJ2-7 TRBV28 . . CASSLDGGLRYF TGTGCCAGCAGTTTAGACGGAGGCCTGAGGTACTTC
TRBJ2-5 TRBV28 TRBD1 once CAIRDSQETQYF TGTGCCATCCGGGACAGCCAAGAGACCCAGTACTTC
TRBJ2-7 TRBV19 TRBD2 once CASRDPRTSGTYEQYF TGTGCCAGTAGAGACCCCCGGACTAGCGGTACCTACGAGCAGTACTTC
TRBJ2-2 TRBV2 TRBD1 . CASRGETGSTGELFF TGTGCCAGCAGGGGCGAGACAGGGAGCACCGGGGAGCTGTTTTTT
TRBJ2-7 TRBV6-1 . . CASESLADAVNEQYF TGTGCCAGCGAGTCCTTAGCGGACGCAGTTAACGAGCAGTACTTC
TRBJ2-7 TRBV15 TRBD2 . CATSRGGGEKYEQYF TGTGCCACCAGCAGAGGGGGGGGTGAGAAGTACGAGCAGTACTTC
TRBJ1-2 TRBV28 TRBD1 . CASSLHTGGSGGYTF TGTGCCAGCAGTCTTCATACAGGGGGCTCTGGTGGCTACACCTTC
TRBJ1-5 TRBV18 . . CASSSDSFPGQPQHF TGTGCCAGCTCATCCGACAGTTTTCCCGGGCAGCCCCAGCATTTT
TRBJ2-1 TRBV5-1 TRBD2 . CASRFGLAEADEQFF TGCGCCAGCAGGTTCGGACTAGCGGAAGCGGATGAGCAGTTCTTC
TRBJ2-7 TRBV28 . few CASGQRQYEQYF TGTGCCAGCGGACAGCGACAGTACGAGCAGTACTTC
TRBJ2-1 TRBV5-1 . . CASSLSSGSYNEQFF TGCGCCAGCAGCTTGTCGTCCGGCTCCTACAATGAGCAGTTCTTC
TRBJ1-2 TRBV2 TRBD1 . CASRAGTGDNYGYTF TGTGCCAGCAGGGCGGGGACAGGGGATAACTATGGCTACACCTTC
TRBJ1-6 TRBV18 . . CASSPFYKRSSYNSPLHF TGTGCCAGCTCACCATTTTATAAAAGAAGCTCCTATAATTCACCCCTCCACTTT
TRBJ1-3 TRBV5-1 TRBD1 . CASSLTGADSGNTIYF TGCGCCAGCAGCTTGACAGGGGCCGACTCTGGAAACACCATATATTTT
TRBJ2-7 TRBV7-9 . . CASSFNVYEQYF TGTGCCAGCAGCTTTAACGTATACGAGCAGTACTTC
TRBJ2-1 TRBV5-1 TRBD2 . CASSPVQPFGGLAGVIEQFF TGCGCCAGCAGCCCGGTGCAGCCGTTCGGGGGCCTAGCGGGAGTAATTGAGCAGTTCTTC
TRBJ2-5 TRBV6-6 . . CASSYSVRKETQYF TGTGCCAGCAGTTACTCGGTCAGAAAGGAGACCCAGTACTTC
TRBJ2-3 TRBV2 TRBD2 . CASSERGLAGAGRTDTQYF TGTGCCAGCAGTGAGAGGGGACTAGCGGGAGCCGGGCGCACAGATACGCAGTATTTT
TRBJ1-2 TRBV11-2 . . CASSLQGYGYTF TGTGCCAGCAGCTTACAAGGGTACGGCTACACCTTC
TRBJ2-1 TRBV19 TRBD2 . CASSIGGRSYNEQFF TGTGCCAGTAGTATTGGCGGGAGGTCCTACAATGAGCAGTTCTTC
TRBJ2-3 TRBV5-1 TRBD2 . CASTASGIVDTQYF TGCGCCAGCACGGCTAGCGGGATAGTAGATACGCAGTATTTT
TRBJ2-1 TRBV5-1 . . CASSSGGYNEQFF TGCGCCAGCTCGTCCGGGGGATACAATGAGCAGTTCTTC
TRBJ2-7 TRBV5-1 TRBD2 . CASSLERGTSTPYEQYF TGCGCCAGCAGCTTGGAGCGGGGTACTAGTACACCCTACGAGCAGTACTTC
TRBJ1-1 TRBV29-1 TRBD1 once CSVDGQGSGTEAFF TGCAGCGTTGATGGACAGGGTTCGGGGACTGAAGCTTTCTTT
TRBJ2-7 TRBV2 . . CASRVDRTYEQYF TGTGCCAGCAGAGTCGACAGAACCTACGAGCAGTACTTC
TRBJ2-6 TRBV27 . . CASSPLSGANVLTF TGTGCCAGCAGTCCACTCTCTGGGGCCAACGTCCTGACTTTC
TRBJ1-5 TRBV6-5 . few CASNPTGSNQPQHF TGTGCCAGCAACCCGACAGGTAGCAATCAGCCCCAGCATTTT
TRBJ2-7 TRBV19 TRBD1 . CASSIRDSSYEQYF TGTGCCAGTAGTATCAGGGACAGCAGCTACGAGCAGTACTTC
TRBJ1-5 TRBV6-1 . . CASSEEMIGNQPQHF TGTGCCAGCAGTGAAGAGATGATAGGGAATCAGCCCCAGCATTTT
TRBJ2-7 TRBV15 . few CATSGSSYEQYF TGTGCCACCAGCGGCTCATCCTACGAGCAGTACTTC